A single sample gave rise to the 23 T cell receptor beta chains below, sequenced in a study of cytomegalovirus exposure and HLA in healthy donors. Amplification used 60 Vbeta primers and 13 Jbeta primers. The protocol was immunoSEQ multiplex PCR, while the TCRdb copy is restricted to in-frame clones and leaves out a portion. The sample includes about 160,000 clones, about 75% seen only once; the top ten take roughly 5%. The material sequenced was PBMCs. The receptors were sampled from a male donor in good health and CMV-seronegative.

The chain uses TRBV10-1 and TRBJ2-1, with a tentative D call TRBD2 (6 bases). V was clipped by 11 bases and J by 5 bases, with 19 bases between them. Germline-derived CDR1 and CDR2 are WNHNN and SYGVQD (reference sequence). The CDR3 is 14 residues long. The CDR3 DNA sequence: TGCGCCCCAGGGTGGGGGGTACACGACAATGAGCAGTTCTTC. Translated, it gives CAPGWGVHDNEQFF.

The rearrangement uses TRBV27 and TRBJ2-4; the match to TRBD2 covers 9 bases. Germline V gene data show CDR1 as MNHEY and CDR2 as SMNVEV (reference sequence). Trimming at V came to 5 bases and at J to 4 bases, leaving 6 bases not matched to a gene. This CDR3 has 15 residues. This CDR3 is CASSPRTSEKNIQYF. The CDR3 coding sequence is TGTGCCAGCAGTCCCCGGACTAGCGAGAAAAACATTCAGTACTTC.

The chain couples TRBV7-2 to TRBJ2-5; D unclear. The length of the CDR3 is 11 residues. CDR1 is SGHTA and CDR2 is FQGNSA in the germline V gene. Trimming shortened V by 3 bases and J by 7 bases, and 6 bases separated the two germline ends. The CDR3 DNA reads TGTGCCAGCAGCTTGCGTGGGACCCAGTACTTC. Its protein is CASSLRGTQYF.

The chain is built from TRBV7-8 and TRBJ2-5; 11 nucleotides align to TRBD2. Trimming removed 5 bases from V and 7 bases from J; junction bases left unmatched: 6. CDR3 length equals 14 residues. Looked up from germline, CDR1 is SGHVS and CDR2 is FQNEAQ. CDR3 loop: CASSLLAGAGTQYF. In nucleotides, the CDR3 is TGTGCCAGCAGCCTACTAGCGGGGGCCGGGACCCAGTACTTC.

The chain combines TRBV5-1 with TRBJ1-4; 7 bases are shared with TRBD1. The V and J ends lost 1 base and 6 bases, in that order; junction bases with no gene match: 9. Germline-derived CDR1 and CDR2 are SGHRS and YFSETQ. The CDR3 spans 16 residues. DNA for the CDR3: TGCGCCAGCAGCTTGCGGTCTGAGGGGGCCGATGAAAAACTGTTTTTT. Translating gives CASSLRSEGADEKLFF.

The chain recombines TRBV11-1 with TRBJ2-7, with D possibly matching TRBD1 (5 bases). Germline CDR1 is SGHAT and CDR2 is FQDESV (reference sequence). The CDR3 totals 12 residues. V lost 5 bases to trimming and J lost 5 bases, with 10 bases between them. CDR3 protein: CASSNPRDEQYF. The CDR3 region has the DNA TGTGCCAGCAGCAACCCCAGGGACGAGCAGTACTTC.

This rearrangement joins TRBV7-9 to TRBJ2-4, with TRBD2 identical over 9 bases. Germline CDR1 is SEHNR and CDR2 is FQNEAQ (reference sequence). The length of the CDR3 is 15 residues. The junction had 3 bases not matched to a gene; V was cut back by 5 bases and J by 1 base. The DNA of the CDR3 is TGTGCCAGCAGCAAGACTAGCGGCGCCAAAAACATTCAGTACTTC. It yields the protein CASSKTSGAKNIQYF. The full variable domain, with the rest looked up from reference TRBV7-9 and TRBJ2-4, is DTGVSQNPRHKITKRGQNVTFRCDPISEHNRLYWYRQTLGQGPEFLTYFQNEAQLEKSRLLSDRFSAERPKGSFSTLEIQRTEQGDSAMYLCASSKTSGAKNIQYFGAGTRLSVL.

The chain combines TRBV27 with TRBJ1-5, with D possibly matching TRBD1 (5 bases). Germline CDR1 is MNHEY and CDR2 is SMNVEV (reference sequence). V was clipped by 4 bases and J by 1 base, with 8 bases between them. This CDR3 is built from 14 residues. The CDR3 sequence is CASSYTGSNQPQHF. CDR3 in DNA: TGTGCCAGCAGTTACACAGGCAGCAATCAGCCCCAGCATTTT.

The chain carries TRBV7-3 and TRBJ2-2, with a possible D match to TRBD1 (6 bases). The germline gives CDR1 SGHTA, CDR2 FQGTGA. Trimming shortened V by 5 bases and J by 2 bases, and 12 bases separated the two germline ends. The CDR3 extends over 15 amino acids. The CDR3 DNA is TGTGCCAGCAGCCCTCAGGGGCCAAACACCGGGGAGCTGTTTTTT. It codes for CASSPQGPNTGELFF.

The chain carries TRBV5-1 and TRBJ1-1, with TRBD1 matching over 7 bases. The germline V gene encodes CDR1 SGHRS and CDR2 YFSETQ. The CDR3 runs to 14 residues. Unmatched junction bases numbered 6, after V lost 2 bases and J lost 5 bases. The CDR3 protein is CASSFTGDRTEAFF. Written as DNA, the CDR3 is TGCGCCAGCAGCTTTACAGGGGATCGGACTGAAGCTTTCTTT.

The chain recombines TRBV6-1 with TRBJ1-5, with 10 bases aligning to TRBD1. V was clipped by 4 bases and J by 2 bases; unmatched bases: 5. The CDR3 extends over 16 amino acids. Germline CDR1 MNHNS, CDR2 SASEGT. DNA of the CDR3: TGTGCCAGCAGTGGACAGGGGGCGACGGGCAATCAGCCCCAGCATTTT. Protein: CASSGQGATGNQPQHF.

The rearrangement links TRBV7-2 to TRBJ1-3, with D tentatively TRBD1 (5 bases). This CDR3 region has 14 residues. V was trimmed by 5 bases and J by 3 bases, leaving 11 bases between them. Germline V gene lookup returns CDR1 SGHTA and CDR2 FQGNSA. The DNA for the CDR3 is TGTGCCAGCAGCGCACCAGGGTATGGAAACACCATATATTTT. Protein product: CASSAPGYGNTIYF. The complete variable domain, with remaining parts taken from reference TRBV7-2 and TRBJ1-3, reads GAGVSQSPSNKVTEKGKDVELRCDPISGHTALYWYRQSLGQGLEFLIYFQGNSAPDKSGLPSDRFSAERTGGSVSTLTIQRTQQEDSAVYLCASSAPGYGNTIYFGEGSWLTVV.

On this clone: Relative to the germline gene, one junction end is altered; a read error may explain this. The CDR3, as DNA: TGCGCCAGCAGTTTGGGGGTAGGGAGTCGCTACGAGCAGTACTTC. It yields the protein CASSLGVGSRYEQYF. V usage is TRBV5-1 and J usage is TRBJ2-7; D may be TRBD1 or TRBD2 (5 bases each). Germline CDR1 and CDR2: SGHRS and YFSETQ. CDR3 length: 15 amino acids.

This clone was seen once. J is TRBJ2-7 and V is TRBV19; D may be TRBD2 (6 bases). Trimming stripped 3 bases from V and 0 bases from J, with 9 bases between. The germline V gene encodes CDR1 LNHDA and CDR2 SQIVND (reference sequence). CDR3 length equals 14 residues. The CDR3 nucleotides read TGTGCCAGTAGTATGCCGGGGGACTCCTACGAGCAGTACTTC. This encodes CASSMPGDSYEQYF.

As regards this clone: Additional DNA sequences in this sample encode the identical CDR3. Here the CDR3 DNA reads TGTGCCAGCAGCTTAACGAGGACTGAAGCTTTCTTT. It codes for CASSLTRTEAFF. The genes are TRBV7-9 and TRBJ1-1; no clear D. Trimming shortened V by 2 bases and J by 5 bases, and 6 bases separated the two germline ends. The CDR3 totals 12 residues. Looked up from germline, CDR1 is SEHNR and CDR2 is FQNEAQ (reference sequence).

The chain combines TRBV5-4 with TRBJ1-1; D call uncertain. Germline lookup yields CDR1 SGHNT and CDR2 YYREEE (reference sequence). Deletions cut 1 base from V and 5 bases from J, with 15 bases between. CDR3 length: 15 residues. The CDR3: CASSLRGQQSTEAFF. The CDR3 DNA follows: TGTGCCAGCAGCTTGAGAGGGCAGCAGAGTACTGAAGCTTTCTTT.

The rearrangement joins TRBV27 to TRBJ1-2; D call uncertain. CDR1 MNHEY and CDR2 SMNVEV come from the germline V gene (reference sequence). V lost 0 bases and J 6 bases, leaving 8 bases between the germline ends. The CDR3 loop spans 13 amino acids. The CDR3 here is CASSLSSSHGYTF. Here the CDR3 DNA reads TGTGCCAGCAGTTTATCGTCCAGTCATGGCTACACCTTC.

V and J are TRBV5-1 and TRBJ2-2; D not resolved. This CDR3 has 13 residues. The V end lost 4 bases, the J end lost 7 bases, and 11 bases lay between the germline ends. CDR1 is SGHRS and CDR2 is YFSETQ in the germline V gene. The DNA for the CDR3 is TGCGCCAGCAGCCCCGGTGGTCACGGGGAGCTGTTTTTT. Translated: CASSPGGHGELFF.

Concerning this clone itself: One end of the junction does not line up with germline, which may come from a read error. CDR3 DNA sequence: TGTGTCAGCAGCCTGACAGTGGACTCCTACAATGAGCAGTTCTTC. The encoded protein is CVSSLTVDSYNEQFF. The chain has TRBV5-4 and TRBJ2-1; the D gene is possibly TRBD1 (5 bases). The CDR3 contains 15 residues. Germline V gives CDR1 SGHNT, CDR2 YYREEE (reference sequence). Full variable domain (remainder filled in from reference TRBV5-4 and TRBJ2-1): ETGVTQSPTHLIKTRGQQVTLRCSSQSGHNTVSWYQQALGQGPQFIFQYYREEENGRGNFPPRFSGLQFPNYSSELNVNALELDDSALYLCVSSLTVDSYNEQFFGPGTRLTVL.

The chain carries TRBV28 and TRBJ2-7, with 8 bases aligning to TRBD1. From germline, CDR1 is MDHEN and CDR2 SYDVKM. Germline trimming cut 9 bases from V and 7 bases from J; bases unmatched to any gene: 11. The CDR3 is 13 residues long. CDR3 DNA: TGTGCCAGTAAAAGCTGGACAGGGTGGGAGCAGTACTTC. It is translated as CASKSWTGWEQYF.

The CDR3 is CASSYSRRAGGEAFF. CDR3 DNA sequence: TGTGCCAGCAGTTACTCCAGAAGGGCGGGAGGTGAAGCTTTCTTT. The chain links TRBV6-5 to TRBJ1-1; no clear D gene. The ends were cut back, 0 bases at V and 7 bases at J, with 15 bases in the middle. The CDR3 is 15 amino acids. Germline-derived CDR1 and CDR2 are MNHEY and SVGAGI.

The chain has TRBV7-3 and TRBJ2-5, with 12 bases matching TRBD2. Germline V gives CDR1 SGHTA, CDR2 FQGTGA. V gave up 3 bases and J gave up 4 bases; unmatched junction bases: 3. This CDR3 region has 15 residues. CDR3 region: CASSFGTSGPETQYF. CDR3 nucleotide sequence: TGTGCCAGCAGCTTCGGGACTAGCGGGCCAGAGACCCAGTACTTC.

This chain connects TRBV5-4 to TRBJ2-5; TRBD2 matches at 14 bases. V was pared by 4 bases and J by 4 bases, with 12 bases of the junction left unmatched. The CDR3 length is 18 residues. In germline, CDR1 is SGHNT, CDR2 YYREEE (reference sequence). The CDR3 reads CASSPGGTSGGGRETQYF. For the CDR3, the DNA is TGTGCCAGCAGCCCCGGGGGGACTAGCGGGGGAGGGAGAGAGACCCAGTACTTC.